This T cell receptor beta chain originates from a study of identical twins. TCRdb re-derived calls from the 5' RACE reads in MiXCR, one entry per CDR3 protein. The sample includes hundreds of thousands of distinct CDR3 sequences, about 20% of them seen just once. Germline lookup yields CDR1 MNHEY and CDR2 SVGEGT. This CDR3 comprises 13 residues. The V and J ends lost 7 bases and 4 bases respectively, with 13 bases between them. In the case of this clonotype: Its antigen is unidentified.

Study conclusions and caveats: Whereas memory repertoires showed no such difference, abundant cord blood beta clonotypes carried fewer insertions. Where beta out-of-frame sequences were concerned, excess twin sharing was weaker.

Separately, the same data were catalogued under a study of T cells expressing NK-cell markers.

Specimen: PBMCs. The V gene is TRBV6-2 or TRBV6-3, the J gene TRBJ1-2; D is unclear. The source is a young woman in good health. The CDR3 DNA is TGTGCCAGCACATCGAGGAGGCCCTATGGCTACACCTTC. It specifies CASTSRRPYGYTF.